Listed here are 15 T cell receptor beta chains from one sample, sequenced in a study of OX40 agonist ivuxolimab in advanced cancers. The library was made by the immunoSEQ multiplex PCR assay. Not all clones reach the TCRdb copy of this immuneACCESS table, which keeps in-frame sequences only. Checked studies attribute under half of the gap to unresolved V genes and leave the rest unexplained. For this sample there are more than 65,000 clones; roughly 84% appear just once. Clones ranked in the top ten supply 0.9% to 1.4% of the sample. Sequenced material: CD4+ or CD8+ T cells sorted from blood, taken in a trial of the OX40 agonist ivuxolimab. The receptors here all came from an adult with an advanced solid tumor such as melanoma, head and neck, liver or kidney cancer.

This sequence joins TRBV7-2 and TRBJ1-3, with D perhaps matching TRBD1 (5 bases). Germline loops: CDR1 SGHTA, CDR2 FQGNSA. This CDR3 spans 15 amino acids. V gave up 1 base and J gave up 8 bases, with 15 bases separating them. The chain's CDR3 is CASSLDPGRIDTIYF. The CDR3 nucleotides read TGTGCCAGCAGCTTAGATCCAGGGAGGATAGACACCATATATTTT.

V is TRBV15 and J is TRBJ2-5, with D tentatively TRBD1 (5 bases). Deletions cut 1 base from V and 2 bases from J, with 11 bases between. CDR3 size: 15 residues. Per the germline V gene, CDR1 is LNHNV and CDR2 is YYDKDF (reference sequence). The CDR3 sequence: CATSRGQFEQETQYF. The DNA for the CDR3 is TGTGCCACCAGCAGAGGACAGTTTGAACAAGAGACCCAGTACTTC.

The chain combines TRBV5-5 with TRBJ2-2, with unresolved D. There are 12 residues in the CDR3. Germline V gene sequence: CDR1 SGHKS, CDR2 YYEKEE (reference sequence). The V gene lost 4 bases and the J gene lost 7 bases, with 8 bases spanning the gap. Here the CDR3 reads CASSVAGGELFF. CDR3 coding DNA: TGTGCCAGCAGCGTGGCAGGCGGGGAGCTGTTTTTT. Filled out from reference TRBV5-5 and TRBJ2-2, the complete variable domain reads DAGVTQSPTHLIKTRGQQVTLRCSPISGHKSVSWYQQVLGQGPQFIFQYYEKEERGRGNFPDRFSARQFPNYSSELNVNALLLGDSALYLCASSVAGGELFFGEGSRLTVL.

V and J are TRBV5-4 and TRBJ2-2; D might be TRBD1 (5 bases). With 0 bases removed from V and 5 bases from J, the gap between germline ends came to 5 bases. CDR1 and CDR2 (germline): SGHNT, YYREEE (reference sequence). This CDR3 has 13 amino acids. CDR3 in amino acids: CASSLEGTGELFF. CDR3 nucleotides: TGTGCCAGCAGCTTGGAGGGGACCGGGGAGCTGTTTTTT.

In its sample, this clone was seen a few times. This rearrangement joins TRBV7-6 to TRBJ1-1; 7 bases align to TRBD1. Looked up from germline, CDR1 is SGHVS and CDR2 is FNYEAQ. The CDR3 consists of 16 residues. V shed 2 bases and J 2 bases; nucleotides not matched to a gene: 8. CDR3 nucleotides: TGTGCCAGCAGCTTACAACCCCAGGGGGTCAACACTGAAGCTTTCTTT. Encoded protein: CASSLQPQGVNTEAFF.

This chain links TRBV19 with TRBJ2-5, with 12 bases that match TRBD1. Per the germline V gene, CDR1 is LNHDA and CDR2 is SQIVND (reference sequence). The CDR3 consists of 16 residues. Trimming removed 8 bases from V and 5 bases from J; junction bases left unmatched: 12. The CDR3 region has the DNA TGTGCCAGTGGAAGTATAGGGACAGGGGGCGCGGAGACCCAGTACTTC. It translates to CASGSIGTGGAETQYF.

The rearrangement links TRBV2 to TRBJ2-2, with D possibly TRBD1 on 6 matching bases. The CDR3 length is 15 residues. Trimming removed 2 bases from V and 2 bases from J, with 9 bases in between. Germline-derived CDR1 and CDR2 are SNHLY and FYNNEI. The DNA of the CDR3 is TGTGCCAGCAGTGAATGGGGGCTAAACACCGGGGAGCTGTTTTTT. It codes for CASSEWGLNTGELFF. The entire variable domain, with the rest obtained from reference TRBV2 and TRBJ2-2, is as follows: EPEVTQTPSHQVTQMGQEVILRCVPISNHLYFYWYRQILGQKVEFLVSFYNNEISEKSEIFDDQFSVERPDGSNFTLKIRSTKLEDSAMYFCASSEWGLNTGELFFGEGSRLTVL.

This chain joins TRBV29-1 and TRBJ1-4; TRBD1 matches 8 bases. The CDR3 has 12 amino acids. V shed 6 bases, J shed 5 bases, and the junction held 2 bases outside the gene matches. Germline V gene data show CDR1 as SQVTM and CDR2 as ANQGSEA. DNA of the CDR3: TGCAGCGTCCAGGGGGCAAATGAAAAACTGTTTTTT. This gives the protein CSVQGANEKLFF.

A note on this clone: Other DNA sequences in the same sample also yield this CDR3. The rearrangement links TRBV5-1 to TRBJ1-2, with D unclear. From germline, CDR1 is SGHRS and CDR2 YFSETQ. Trimming cost V 2 bases and J 5 bases, with 10 bases left between them. The CDR3 runs 13 residues. The CDR3 coding sequence is TGCGCCAGCAGCTTTGGACGGACGTATGGCTACACCTTC. It is translated as CASSFGRTYGYTF.

Only one count was recorded for this clone. The chain uses TRBV7-3 and TRBJ2-2; D could derive from TRBD1 or TRBD2 (5 bases each). CDR1 SGHTA and CDR2 FQGTGA come from the germline V gene. V was shortened by 5 bases and J by 3 bases, with 16 bases between the two germline ends. The length of the CDR3 is 16 residues. The CDR3 here is CASSLSGAADTGELFF. Written as DNA, the CDR3 is TGTGCCAGCAGCCTATCCGGGGCAGCCGACACCGGGGAGCTGTTTTTT.

The DNA for the CDR3 is TGTGCCAGCAGCCCGGACAGGGGGCGGACTGAAGCTTTCTTT. This encodes CASSPDRGRTEAFF. The chain uses TRBV5-6 and TRBJ1-1, with 11 bases aligning to TRBD1. The CDR3 contains 14 residues. CDR1 SGHDT and CDR2 YYEEEE come from the germline V gene. Germline trimming cut 4 bases from V and 5 bases from J; bases unmatched to any gene: 4.

In DNA form, the CDR3 reads TGCGCCAGCAGCTTCCGCAGCGGGGGGAACACCGGGGAGCTGTTTTTT. Protein product: CASSFRSGGNTGELFF. The V call is TRBV5-1, the J call TRBJ2-2; 8 positions agree with TRBD2. The V gene's germline CDR1 is SGHRS and CDR2 YFSETQ. With 2 bases clipped from V and 1 base from J, the junction kept 4 bases outside the gene matches. CDR3 length: 16 residues.

The J gene is TRBJ2-1, the V gene TRBV11-2, with 8 bases lining up with TRBD1. Looked up from germline, CDR1 is SGHAT and CDR2 is FQNNGV. Germline trimming cut 5 bases from V and 4 bases from J; bases unmatched to any gene: 7. The CDR3 consists of 15 residues. CDR3 protein: CASSPTGGTYNEQFF. Written as DNA, the CDR3 is TGTGCCAGCAGCCCTACAGGGGGGACATACAATGAGCAGTTCTTC.

The rearrangement joins TRBV6-5 to TRBJ1-2; perhaps TRBD1 as D (6 bases). The CDR3 has 15 amino acids. Per germline, CDR1 MNHEY and CDR2 SVGAGI. Trimming left V 5 bases short and J 5 bases short, with 18 bases between. The CDR3 sequence is CASSLGHPERYGYTF. The CDR3 bases are TGTGCCAGCAGTCTGGGACACCCCGAACGATATGGCTACACCTTC.

The rearrangement links TRBV9 to TRBJ2-7, with D possibly being TRBD1 (5 bases). Germline loops: CDR1 SGDLS, CDR2 YYNGEE. Trimming pared 1 base from V and 1 base from J, leaving 9 bases between. CDR3 length: 14 amino acids. CDR3 protein: CASSVMTDSYEQYF. For the CDR3, the DNA is TGTGCCAGCAGCGTAATGACAGATTCCTACGAGCAGTACTTC.